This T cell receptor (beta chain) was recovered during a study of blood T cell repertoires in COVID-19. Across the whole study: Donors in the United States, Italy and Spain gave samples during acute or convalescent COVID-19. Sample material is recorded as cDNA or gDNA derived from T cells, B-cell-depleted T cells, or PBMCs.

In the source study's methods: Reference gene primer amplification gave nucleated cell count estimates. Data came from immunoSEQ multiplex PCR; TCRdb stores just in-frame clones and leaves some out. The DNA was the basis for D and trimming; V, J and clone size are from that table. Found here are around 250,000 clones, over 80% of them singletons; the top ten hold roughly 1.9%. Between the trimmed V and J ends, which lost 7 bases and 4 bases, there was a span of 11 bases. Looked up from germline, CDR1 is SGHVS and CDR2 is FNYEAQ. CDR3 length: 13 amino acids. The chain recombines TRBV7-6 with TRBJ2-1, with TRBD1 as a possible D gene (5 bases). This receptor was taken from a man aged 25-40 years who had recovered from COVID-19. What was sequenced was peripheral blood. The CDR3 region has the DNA TGTGCCAGCACCTCGACAGAGTACAATGAGCAGTTCTTC. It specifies CASTSTEYNEQFF.